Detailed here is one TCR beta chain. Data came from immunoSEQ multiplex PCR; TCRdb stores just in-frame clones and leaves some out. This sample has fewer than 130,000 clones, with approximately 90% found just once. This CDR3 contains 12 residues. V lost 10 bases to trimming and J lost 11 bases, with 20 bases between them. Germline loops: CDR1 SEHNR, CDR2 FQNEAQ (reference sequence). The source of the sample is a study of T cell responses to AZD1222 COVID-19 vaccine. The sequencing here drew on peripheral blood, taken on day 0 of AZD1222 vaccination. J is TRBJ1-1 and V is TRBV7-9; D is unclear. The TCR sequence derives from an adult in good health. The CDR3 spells CATFPAGRWAFF. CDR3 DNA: TGTGCCACCTTCCCGGCGGGCAGATGGGCTTTCTTT. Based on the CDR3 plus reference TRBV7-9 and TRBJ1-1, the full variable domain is DTGVSQNPRHKITKRGQNVTFRCDPISEHNRLYWYRQTLGQGPEFLTYFQNEAQLEKSRLLSDRFSAERPKGSFSTLEIQRTEQGDSAMYLCATFPAGRWAFFGQGTRLTVV.